This TCR beta chain is drawn from a study of cytotoxic CD8 clonotypes in ibrutinib-treated CLL. Trimming pared 8 bases from V and 4 bases from J, leaving 12 bases between. CDR1 and CDR2 from the germline V gene are LNHNV and YYDKDF (reference sequence). This CDR3 has 13 amino acids. Only in-frame clones appear in the TCRdb table, and some are missing; sequencing was by immunoSEQ multiplex PCR. The data hold 160,000 or so clones, with about 88% observed a single time. The sequencing here drew on PBMCs, taken at disease progression, from a patient treated with ibrutinib. The rearrangement uses TRBV15 and TRBJ2-1, with D possibly TRBD2 on 5 matching bases. This TCR derives from a human donor with chronic lymphocytic leukemia. The chain's CDR3 is CATGLTEYNEQFF. In DNA form, the CDR3 reads TGTGCCACCGGACTGACTGAGTACAATGAGCAGTTCTTC. Full variable domain (rest looked up from reference TRBV15 and TRBJ2-1): DAMVIQNPRYQVTQFGKPVTLSCSQTLNHNVMYWYQQKSSQAPKLLFHYYDKDFNNEADTPDNFQSRRPNTSFCFLDIRSPGLGDTAMYLCATGLTEYNEQFFGPGTRLTVL.